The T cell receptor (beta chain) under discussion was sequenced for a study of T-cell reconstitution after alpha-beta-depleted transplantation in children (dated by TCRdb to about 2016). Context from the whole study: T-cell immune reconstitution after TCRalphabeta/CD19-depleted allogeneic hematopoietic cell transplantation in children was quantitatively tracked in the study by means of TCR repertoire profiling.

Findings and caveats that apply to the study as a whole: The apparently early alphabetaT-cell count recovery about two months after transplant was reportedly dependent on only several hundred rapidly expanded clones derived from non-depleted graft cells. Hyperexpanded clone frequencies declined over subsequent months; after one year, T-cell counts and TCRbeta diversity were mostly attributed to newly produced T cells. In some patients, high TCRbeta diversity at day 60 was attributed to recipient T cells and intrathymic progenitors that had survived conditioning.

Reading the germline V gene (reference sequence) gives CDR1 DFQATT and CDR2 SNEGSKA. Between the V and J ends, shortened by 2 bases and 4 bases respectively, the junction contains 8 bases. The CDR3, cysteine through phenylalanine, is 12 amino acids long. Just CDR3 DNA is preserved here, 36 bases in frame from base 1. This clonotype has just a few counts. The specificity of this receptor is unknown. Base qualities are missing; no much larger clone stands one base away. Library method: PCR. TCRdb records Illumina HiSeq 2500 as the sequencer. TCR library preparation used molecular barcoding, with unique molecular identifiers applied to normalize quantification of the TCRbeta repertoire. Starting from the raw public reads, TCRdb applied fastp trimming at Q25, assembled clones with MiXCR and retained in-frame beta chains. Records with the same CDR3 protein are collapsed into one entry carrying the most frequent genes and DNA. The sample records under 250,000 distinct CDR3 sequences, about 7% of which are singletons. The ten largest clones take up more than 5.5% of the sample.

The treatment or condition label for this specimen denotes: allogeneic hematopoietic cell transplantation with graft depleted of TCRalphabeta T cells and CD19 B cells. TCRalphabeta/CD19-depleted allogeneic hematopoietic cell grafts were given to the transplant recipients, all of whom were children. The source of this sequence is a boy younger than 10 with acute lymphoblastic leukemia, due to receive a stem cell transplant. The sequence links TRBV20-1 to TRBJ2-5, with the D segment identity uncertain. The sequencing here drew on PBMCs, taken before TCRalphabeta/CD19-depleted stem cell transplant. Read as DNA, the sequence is TGCAGTGCTAGAAGCAGTACAGAGACCCAGTACTTC. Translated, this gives CSARSSTETQYF.